Here is one T cell receptor (beta chain) with its context. Its specificity is unknown. V was pared by 5 bases and J by 3 bases, with 8 bases of the junction left unmatched. The CDR3 is 16 residues long. Germline V CDR1 and CDR2: MDHEN, SYDVKM. The primer mix had 60 Vbeta and 13 Jbeta primers. Generated by immunoSEQ multiplex PCR, the TCRdb table keeps only in-frame clones and is missing some. The repertoire holds around 200,000 clones, with over 65% as singletons. This record comes from a study of cytomegalovirus exposure and HLA in healthy donors. Healthy bone marrow donors supplied every sample. Donors sampled were nominally healthy, though unrecorded immune exposures were likely. General study findings and limits: In an earlier analysis, productive rearrangement rates for most beta V segments clustered near 87% or 30%. Association of a missense DCLRE1C variant with TCR beta V- and J-gene trimming was reported in a later analysis.

The V call is TRBV28, the J call TRBJ2-5; 11 bases agree with TRBD2. The clonotype originates from a woman in her fifties or sixties in good health and CMV-seropositive. The source material was PBMCs. The CDR3 loop reads CASSTRLAGTKETQYF. CDR3 nucleotide sequence: TGTGCCAGCAGTACCAGACTAGCGGGGACCAAAGAGACCCAGTACTTC.